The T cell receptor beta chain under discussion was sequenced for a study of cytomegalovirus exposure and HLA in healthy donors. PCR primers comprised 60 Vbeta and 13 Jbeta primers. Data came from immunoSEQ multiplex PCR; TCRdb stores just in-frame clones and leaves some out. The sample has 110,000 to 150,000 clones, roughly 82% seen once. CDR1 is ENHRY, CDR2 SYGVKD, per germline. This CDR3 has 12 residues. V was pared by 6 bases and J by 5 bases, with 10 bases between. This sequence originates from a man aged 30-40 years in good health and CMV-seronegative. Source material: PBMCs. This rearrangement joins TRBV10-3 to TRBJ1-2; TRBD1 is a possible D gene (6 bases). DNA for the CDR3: TGTGCCATCAGACAGGGAGGGTATGGCTACACCTTC. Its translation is CAIRQGGYGYTF.